Reported below is one T cell receptor beta chain. Its antigen remains unidentified. These data belong to a study of T cells expressing NK-cell markers. Study information: Cells sorted as CD3+CD56+NKG2C+, CD3+CD56+NKG2C- and CD3+CD56-NKG2C+ T cells supplied the TCR beta repertoires. HCMV serostatus: most of the eight sequenced donors positive, one negative. Regarding the study as a whole: The CD3+CD56-NKG2C+ fraction of a few donors was likewise dominated by these clonotypes.

TCRdb reprocessed the 5' RACE reads, keeping one entry per CDR3 protein, no DNA. The listing records tens of thousands of distinct CDR3 sequences. The germline CDR1 and CDR2 sequences are LNHNV and YYDKDF (reference sequence). The CDR3 extends over 15 amino acids. The clonotype comes from a woman between 18 and 70 years old in good health. Specimen: blood T cells: a sorted CD56 or NKG2C T cell subset, CD4+ or CD8+ T cells, or bulk PBMC T cells (not recorded which). This sequence joins TRBV15 and TRBJ1-2; TCRdb indicates TRBD1, and absent DNA this call remains unverified. This chain's CDR3 is CATSRVGNRVDGYTF.